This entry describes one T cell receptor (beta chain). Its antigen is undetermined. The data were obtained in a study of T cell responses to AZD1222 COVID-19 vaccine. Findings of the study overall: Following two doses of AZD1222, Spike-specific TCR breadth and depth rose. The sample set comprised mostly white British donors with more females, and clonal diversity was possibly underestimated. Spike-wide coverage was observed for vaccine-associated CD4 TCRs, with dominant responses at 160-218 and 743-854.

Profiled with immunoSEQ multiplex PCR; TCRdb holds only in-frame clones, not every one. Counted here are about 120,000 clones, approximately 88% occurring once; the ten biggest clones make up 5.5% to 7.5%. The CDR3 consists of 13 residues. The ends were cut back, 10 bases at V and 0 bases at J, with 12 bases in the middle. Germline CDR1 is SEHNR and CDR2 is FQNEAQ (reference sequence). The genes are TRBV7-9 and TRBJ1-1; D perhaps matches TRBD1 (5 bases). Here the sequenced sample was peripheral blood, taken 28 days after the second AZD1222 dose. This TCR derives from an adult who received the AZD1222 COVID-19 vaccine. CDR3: CATGGGVNTEAFF. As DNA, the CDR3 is TGTGCCACCGGGGGAGGGGTGAACACTGAAGCTTTCTTT.